Following are 32 T cell receptor beta chains from one sample sequenced in a study of shared clonotypes between healthy human individuals. Generated by immunoSEQ multiplex PCR, the TCRdb table keeps only in-frame clones and is missing some. The sample contains over a million clones, around 97% of which appear only once. What was sequenced was naive CD4+ T cells sorted from blood. Stated subset: CD45RA+ positively selected. The receptors were sampled from a man younger than 40 in good health.

V usage is TRBV7-6 and J usage is TRBJ2-5, with D possibly being TRBD1 or TRBD2 (5 bases each). The CDR3 consists of 14 residues. The V gene lost 5 bases and the J gene lost 2 bases, with 12 bases spanning the gap. The germline V gene encodes CDR1 SGHVS and CDR2 FNYEAQ. CDR3 amino acids: CASSPLGVQETQYF. For the CDR3, the DNA is TGTGCCAGCAGCCCTCTGGGGGTACAAGAGACCCAGTACTTC.

V gene TRBV5-1 combines with J gene TRBJ2-3; D is undetermined. The CDR3 runs to 16 residues. V lost 0 bases and J 2 bases, leaving 13 bases between the germline ends. Germline CDR1 SGHRS, CDR2 YFSETQ. DNA of the CDR3: TGCGCCAGCAGCTTGGAAGTTTCGCGGTACACAGATACGCAGTATTTT. Its translation: CASSLEVSRYTDTQYF.

This clone showed up just once. The chain has TRBV18 and TRBJ2-5; D is possibly TRBD1 (5 bases). The germline V gene encodes CDR1 KGHSH and CDR2 LQKENI. The CDR3 totals 14 residues. Trimming took off 3 bases at V and 2 bases at J, with 10 bases between the two ends. CDR3 loop: CASSPRQRQETQYF. The DNA of the CDR3 is TGTGCCAGCTCACCCCGACAGCGACAAGAGACCCAGTACTTC.

The V and J genes are TRBV18 and TRBJ2-3; D may be TRBD2 (5 bases). Trimming took 1 base from V and 1 from J, leaving 12 bases between them. Germline-derived CDR1 and CDR2 are KGHSH and LQKENI. CDR3 size: 16 residues. As DNA, the CDR3 is TGTGCCAGCTCACCACTGTCCCTTAGCGGCACAGATACGCAGTATTTT. Its translation is CASSPLSLSGTDTQYF.

The rearrangement links TRBV23-1 to TRBJ2-2; possible D gene TRBD1, 6 bases. TRBV23-1 is reported as an ORF; its role is uncertain. V lost 6 bases, J lost 2 bases, and 13 bases lay in between. CDR3 size: 15 residues. The chain's CDR3 is CASSQKDRNTGELFF. CDR3 coding DNA: TGCGCCAGCAGCCAGAAGGACAGAAACACCGGGGAGCTGTTTTTT.

The J gene is TRBJ2-5, the V gene TRBV5-4; no definite D call. The CDR3 extends over 15 amino acids. Germline lookup yields CDR1 SGHNT and CDR2 YYREEE (reference sequence). Trimming stripped 4 bases from V and 2 bases from J, with 15 bases between. Written as DNA, the CDR3 is TGTGCCAGCAGCCGACGACTGACCGCGCAAGAGACCCAGTACTTC. Protein product: CASSRRLTAQETQYF. Complete variable domain (other parts from reference TRBV5-4 and TRBJ2-5): ETGVTQSPTHLIKTRGQQVTLRCSSQSGHNTVSWYQQALGQGPQFIFQYYREEENGRGNFPPRFSGLQFPNYSSELNVNALELDDSALYLCASSRRLTAQETQYFGPGTRLLVL.

CDR3 sequence reads: CSVPAQGTRLGGYTF. DNA of the CDR3: TGCAGCGTACCGGCACAGGGTACCCGTCTTGGGGGCTACACCTTC. The gene calls are TRBV29-1 and TRBJ1-2, with D perhaps TRBD1 (6 bases). Germline V gene sequence: CDR1 SQVTM, CDR2 ANQGSEA. The CDR3 extends over 15 amino acids. Trimming removed 6 bases at V and 8 bases at J, with 25 bases between.

J is TRBJ2-1 and V is TRBV5-1, with unresolved D. Trimming cost V 0 bases and J 8 bases, with 6 bases left between them. This CDR3 region has 12 residues. Germline V gene data show CDR1 as SGHRS and CDR2 as YFSETQ. CDR3 in amino acids: CASSLALDEQFF. CDR3 sequence (DNA): TGCGCCAGCAGCTTGGCCTTAGATGAGCAGTTCTTC.

Of note for this clone: At the DNA level, this CDR3 is encoded by other sequences in the same sample as well. The chain employs TRBV28 and TRBJ2-1; D is ambiguous. The V gene's germline CDR1 is MDHEN and CDR2 SYDVKM. V was clipped by 2 bases and J by 0 bases, with 5 bases between them. The CDR3 has 14 amino acids. Here the CDR3 DNA reads TGTGCCAGCAGTTTACCGAGCTCCTACAATGAGCAGTTCTTC. Its protein product is CASSLPSSYNEQFF.

This sequence joins TRBV6-5 and TRBJ2-2; D is uncertain. Germline V gene lookup returns CDR1 MNHEY and CDR2 SVGAGI. The V end lost 0 bases, the J end lost 4 bases, and 9 bases lay between the germline ends. The CDR3 loop spans 15 amino acids. Here the CDR3 reads CASSYSLALTGELFF. CDR3 DNA: TGTGCCAGCAGTTACTCGTTAGCCCTCACCGGGGAGCTGTTTTTT.

V and J are TRBV7-2 and TRBJ2-1; 8 nucleotides align to TRBD2. The CDR3 is 14 amino acids. With V trimmed by 2 bases and J by 9 bases, 6 bases remained unmatched. Germline lookup yields CDR1 SGHTA and CDR2 FQGNSA. CDR3 nucleotides: TGTGCCAGCAGCTTAACGGGACTAGGGATTGAGCAGTTCTTC. Its protein is CASSLTGLGIEQFF.

The rearrangement links TRBV2 to TRBJ2-5; no reliable D call. The V end lost 7 bases, the J end lost 3 bases, and 3 bases lay between the germline ends. Germline V CDR1 and CDR2: SNHLY, FYNNEI. This CDR3 contains 10 residues. DNA of the CDR3: TGTGCCAGCAAGGAAGAGACCCAGTACTTC. Amino acids: CASKEETQYF.

V is TRBV11-2 and J is TRBJ1-2; D is unclear. V lost 0 bases and J 11 bases, leaving 13 bases between the germline ends. CDR1 and CDR2 (germline): SGHAT, FQNNGV. The CDR3 contains 13 residues. Here the CDR3 reads CASSLEARRPYTF. The CDR3 nucleotides read TGTGCCAGCAGCTTAGAGGCTCGAAGGCCTTACACCTTC.

The chain couples TRBV14 to TRBJ1-1, with 9 bases lining up with TRBD1. Trimming cost V 1 base and J 7 bases; bases outside gene matches: 10. Germline assignment: CDR1 SGHDN and CDR2 FVKESK. This CDR3 has 16 residues. The CDR3 nucleotides read TGTGCCAGCAGCCAAGGCTACAGGGGGCGCTTTGGTGAAGCTTTCTTT. Translation gives CASSQGYRGRFGEAFF.

J is TRBJ2-7 and V is TRBV19; the D gene could be TRBD1 or TRBD2 (6 bases each). Between the trimmed V and J ends, which lost 3 bases and 2 bases, there was a span of 17 bases. The CDR3 is 16 amino acids. CDR1 is LNHDA and CDR2 is SQIVND in the germline V gene (reference sequence). The DNA of the CDR3 is TGTGCCAGTAGTATTAGGGGCGGAGGGGACACCTACGAGCAGTACTTC. It encodes CASSIRGGGDTYEQYF.

The V gene is TRBV10-1, the J gene TRBJ1-5; D uncertain. The V end was cut by 1 base, the J end by 2 bases, with 3 bases between. The CDR3 is 13 amino acids. CDR1 and CDR2 from the germline V gene are WNHNN and SYGVQD (reference sequence). This CDR3 reads CASSEWGNQPQHF. The CDR3 DNA is TGCGCCAGCAGTGAGTGGGGCAATCAGCCCCAGCATTTT.

The rearrangement links TRBV4-2 to TRBJ2-3; 9 bases are a match to TRBD2. The CDR3 is 16 residues long. Germline CDR1 is LGHNA and CDR2 is YNFKEQ. Trimming removed 0 bases from V and 5 bases from J; junction bases left unmatched: 6. For the CDR3, the DNA is TGTGCCAGCAGCCAAGATAGGGCGGGAGGGAGAGATACGCAGTATTTT. Residues: CASSQDRAGGRDTQYF.

The CDR3 DNA reads TGTGCCAGCAGCCTGGCGAGTCAAGAGACCCAGTACTTC. This gives the protein CASSLASQETQYF. The chain combines TRBV13 with TRBJ2-5; no clear D. This CDR3 has 13 amino acids. Trimming pared 5 bases from V and 2 bases from J, leaving 9 bases between. Looked up from germline, CDR1 is PRHDT and CDR2 is FYEKMQ (reference sequence).

This chain links TRBV5-1 with TRBJ2-4, with D maybe TRBD2 (5 bases). V lost 0 bases and J 9 bases, leaving 7 bases between the germline ends. Germline V gives CDR1 SGHRS, CDR2 YFSETQ. The CDR3 is made up of 12 amino acids. CDR3 protein: CASSLEGSIQYF. CDR3 nucleotide sequence: TGCGCCAGCAGCTTGGAAGGGAGCATTCAGTACTTC.

This clone was recorded only once. The chain is built from TRBV9 and TRBJ2-7, with 7 bases lining up with TRBD2. The germline CDR1 and CDR2 sequences are SGDLS and YYNGEE. The junction had 23 bases not matched to a gene; V was cut back by 9 bases and J by 5 bases. CDR3 size: 17 residues. Written as DNA, the CDR3 is TGTGCCAACCAGCTCGTGTGGGTGCGGGAGTTTTATCACGAGCAGTACTTC. It encodes CANQLVWVREFYHEQYF.

This chain connects TRBV7-9 to TRBJ2-3, with D perhaps matching TRBD2 (6 bases). This CDR3 contains 15 residues. The germline V and J ends were trimmed by 2 bases and 0 bases, with 9 bases remaining between them. The germline CDR1 and CDR2 sequences are SEHNR and FQNEAQ (reference sequence). The CDR3 DNA is TGTGCCAGCAGCTTATTGAGCGGGAGCACAGATACGCAGTATTTT. This translates into CASSLLSGSTDTQYF. Combining the CDR3 with reference TRBV7-9 and TRBJ2-3 gives the whole variable domain DTGVSQNPRHKITKRGQNVTFRCDPISEHNRLYWYRQTLGQGPEFLTYFQNEAQLEKSRLLSDRFSAERPKGSFSTLEIQRTEQGDSAMYLCASSLLSGSTDTQYFGPGTRLTVL.

V gene TRBV7-3 combines with J gene TRBJ1-3; TRBD1 agrees at 11 bases. This CDR3 comprises 18 residues. V shed 3 bases and J 2 bases; nucleotides not matched to a gene: 9. Germline-derived CDR1 and CDR2 are SGHTA and FQGTGA. The CDR3 loop reads CASSFTPGQGGPGNTIYF. CDR3 DNA: TGTGCCAGCAGCTTTACCCCGGGACAGGGGGGACCTGGAAACACCATATATTTT.

V is TRBV30 and J is TRBJ2-2; 12 nucleotides align to TRBD2. V was pared by 1 base and J by 7 bases, with 7 bases of the junction left unmatched. Germline V gene sequence: CDR1 GTSNPN, CDR2 SVGIG (reference sequence). The CDR3 sequence is 16 residues long. CDR3 bases: TGTGCCTGGAGTGGTCTAGCGGGAGGGCCTAACGGGGAGCTGTTTTTT. Translation: CAWSGLAGGPNGELFF.

The V call is TRBV7-8, the J call TRBJ1-1; a possible D gene is TRBD1 (6 bases). Germline V gives CDR1 SGHVS, CDR2 FQNEAQ. This CDR3 spans 16 amino acids. V was clipped by 0 bases and J by 0 bases, with 11 bases between them. The CDR3 nucleotides read TGTGCCAGCAGCTTAGCGGGGGGCTGGGTGAACACTGAAGCTTTCTTT. Translation gives CASSLAGGWVNTEAFF.

The chain employs TRBV14 and TRBJ2-3; D is possibly TRBD1 (6 bases). CDR3 length equals 14 residues. Germline V gene data show CDR1 as SGHDN and CDR2 as FVKESK. With 2 bases removed from V and 3 bases from J, the gap between germline ends came to 9 bases. The chain's CDR3 is CASSQLQGTDTQYF. The DNA of the CDR3 is TGTGCCAGCAGCCAATTACAGGGTACAGATACGCAGTATTTT.

This chain connects TRBV9 to TRBJ2-1; no definite D call. The CDR3 spans 14 residues. V lost 1 base and J 9 bases, leaving 14 bases between the germline ends. CDR1 SGDLS and CDR2 YYNGEE come from the germline V gene. The CDR3, as DNA: TGTGCCAGCAGCGTAAAACCCTCTTCGGGTGAGCAGTTCTTC. Encoded protein: CASSVKPSSGEQFF.

The rearrangement joins TRBV28 to TRBJ2-7; tentatively, D is TRBD1 or TRBD2 (5 bases each). The germline V and J ends were trimmed by 4 bases and 7 bases, with 11 bases remaining between them. Germline V lookup: CDR1 MDHEN, CDR2 SYDVKM. The CDR3 consists of 12 residues. As DNA, the CDR3 is TGTGCCAGCAGTTCGGGACCCCTGGAGCAGTACTTC. Its protein product is CASSSGPLEQYF.

V is TRBV18 and J is TRBJ2-1; TRBD2 matches 7 bases. CDR1 and CDR2 (germline): KGHSH, LQKENI. The CDR3 contains 19 residues. The J segment lost 0 bases and the V segment lost 0 bases, leaving 11 bases of the junction unmatched. This chain's CDR3 is CASSPPRLAALSSYNEQFF. The CDR3 coding sequence is TGTGCCAGCTCACCACCACGACTAGCAGCCCTAAGCTCCTACAATGAGCAGTTCTTC.

The chain combines TRBV5-1 with TRBJ2-2, with 8 bases matching TRBD2. This CDR3 contains 17 residues. Unmatched junction bases numbered 6, after V lost 1 base and J lost 1 base. Germline V gene lookup returns CDR1 SGHRS and CDR2 YFSETQ. CDR3 residues: CASSLLTGGGNTGELFF. The DNA for the CDR3 is TGCGCCAGCAGCTTGCTTACGGGAGGGGGGAACACCGGGGAGCTGTTTTTT.

This clone came up once. V gene TRBV5-6 combines with J gene TRBJ1-3; D may be TRBD1 (5 bases). The CDR3 runs to 15 residues. From germline, CDR1 is SGHDT and CDR2 YYEEEE. Trimming shortened V by 1 base and J by 2 bases, and 10 bases separated the two germline ends. The CDR3 loop reads CASSLRGWAGNTIYF. The CDR3 DNA follows: TGTGCCAGCAGCTTGCGGGGGTGGGCTGGAAACACCATATATTTT.

This clone occurred once. V and J are TRBV7-9 and TRBJ2-7; tentative D call: TRBD2 (5 bases). V was shortened by 4 bases and J by 7 bases, with 11 bases between the two germline ends. Looked up from germline, CDR1 is SEHNR and CDR2 is FQNEAQ (reference sequence). This CDR3 is 12 amino acids long. The CDR3 DNA sequence: TGTGCCAGCAGCTCCGCCCCGGGGGAGCAGTACTTC. This codes for CASSSAPGEQYF.

The chain has TRBV30 and TRBJ2-7, with 8 bases identical to TRBD2. Germline V CDR1 and CDR2: GTSNPN, SVGIG (reference sequence). There are 15 residues in the CDR3. V was clipped by 3 bases and J by 3 bases; unmatched bases: 10. The chain's CDR3 is CAWSQGRGGDYEQYF. The DNA for the CDR3 is TGTGCCTGGAGCCAAGGTCGGGGGGGCGACTACGAGCAGTACTTC.